The table lists the clone carrying this T cell receptor beta chain with a count of one. The antigen is unknown. Exposure to brentuximab vedotin varied, and each patient had relapsed following autologous stem cell transplantation. This CDR3 region has 11 residues. The germline gives CDR1 DFQATT, CDR2 SNEGSKA (reference sequence). V lost 1 base and J 6 bases, leaving 6 bases between the germline ends. TCRdb's copy holds only in-frame clones and misses some; the assay was immunoSEQ multiplex PCR. This sample has approximately 99,000 clones, with 75% to 85% found just once. The data are from a study of PD-1 blockade in classical Hodgkin lymphoma. Overall study findings and caveats: By cycle point C4D1, TCR diversity had risen significantly in CD4+ cells (but not CD8+ cells).

This clonotype was sampled from a human donor with classical Hodgkin lymphoma. Material: peripheral blood mononuclear cells (PBMCs), obtained before the second cycle of nivolumab. The V gene is TRBV20-1, the J gene TRBJ1-2; no reliable D call. CDR3 region: CSARADDGYTF. In DNA, the CDR3 is TGCAGTGCTAGAGCTGACGATGGCTACACCTTC.